The present entry profiles one T cell receptor beta chain with its context. The antigen remains undetermined. This specimen belongs to a study of beta chain features in type 1 diabetes. Study-level information: Examination spanned about 110 million sorted cells from all samples. General study points: The similarity of naive, central memory and Treg TCRB repertoires appeared greater among patients than among healthy donors.

The investigators reverse transcribed all of the isolated RNA, so they sequenced expressed TCRB transcripts. Profiling relied on immunoSEQ multiplex PCR, and the TCRdb table lists in-frame clones only, not all of them. The sample lists over 700,000 clones; roughly a sixth were seen once. CDR3 length equals 17 residues. The V gene end was trimmed by 4 bases and the J gene end by 1 base; junction bases not matched to a gene: 12. Germline CDR1 reads SGHAT; CDR2 reads FQDESV (reference sequence). Sequencing was performed on naive CD4+ T cells from blood. J is TRBJ2-7 and V is TRBV11-1; 8 nucleotides align to TRBD1. The clonotype originates from a woman aged 18-29 years in good health. The CDR3 spells CASSSHEGRGLSYEQYF. In DNA, the CDR3 is TGTGCCAGCAGCTCGCATGAAGGCAGGGGGCTTTCCTACGAGCAGTACTTC.